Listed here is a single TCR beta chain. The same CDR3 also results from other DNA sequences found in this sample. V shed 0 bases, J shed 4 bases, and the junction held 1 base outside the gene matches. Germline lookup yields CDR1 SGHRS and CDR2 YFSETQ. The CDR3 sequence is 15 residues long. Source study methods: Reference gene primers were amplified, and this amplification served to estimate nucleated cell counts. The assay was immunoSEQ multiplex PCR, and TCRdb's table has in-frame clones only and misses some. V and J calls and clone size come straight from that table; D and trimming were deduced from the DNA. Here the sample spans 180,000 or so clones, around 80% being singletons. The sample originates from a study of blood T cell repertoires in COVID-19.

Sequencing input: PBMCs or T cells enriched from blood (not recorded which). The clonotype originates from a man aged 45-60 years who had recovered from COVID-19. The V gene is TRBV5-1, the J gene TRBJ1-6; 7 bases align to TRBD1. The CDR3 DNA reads TGCGCCAGCAGCTTGGGACAGGGTTATAATTCACCCCTCCACTTT. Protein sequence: CASSLGQGYNSPLHF.